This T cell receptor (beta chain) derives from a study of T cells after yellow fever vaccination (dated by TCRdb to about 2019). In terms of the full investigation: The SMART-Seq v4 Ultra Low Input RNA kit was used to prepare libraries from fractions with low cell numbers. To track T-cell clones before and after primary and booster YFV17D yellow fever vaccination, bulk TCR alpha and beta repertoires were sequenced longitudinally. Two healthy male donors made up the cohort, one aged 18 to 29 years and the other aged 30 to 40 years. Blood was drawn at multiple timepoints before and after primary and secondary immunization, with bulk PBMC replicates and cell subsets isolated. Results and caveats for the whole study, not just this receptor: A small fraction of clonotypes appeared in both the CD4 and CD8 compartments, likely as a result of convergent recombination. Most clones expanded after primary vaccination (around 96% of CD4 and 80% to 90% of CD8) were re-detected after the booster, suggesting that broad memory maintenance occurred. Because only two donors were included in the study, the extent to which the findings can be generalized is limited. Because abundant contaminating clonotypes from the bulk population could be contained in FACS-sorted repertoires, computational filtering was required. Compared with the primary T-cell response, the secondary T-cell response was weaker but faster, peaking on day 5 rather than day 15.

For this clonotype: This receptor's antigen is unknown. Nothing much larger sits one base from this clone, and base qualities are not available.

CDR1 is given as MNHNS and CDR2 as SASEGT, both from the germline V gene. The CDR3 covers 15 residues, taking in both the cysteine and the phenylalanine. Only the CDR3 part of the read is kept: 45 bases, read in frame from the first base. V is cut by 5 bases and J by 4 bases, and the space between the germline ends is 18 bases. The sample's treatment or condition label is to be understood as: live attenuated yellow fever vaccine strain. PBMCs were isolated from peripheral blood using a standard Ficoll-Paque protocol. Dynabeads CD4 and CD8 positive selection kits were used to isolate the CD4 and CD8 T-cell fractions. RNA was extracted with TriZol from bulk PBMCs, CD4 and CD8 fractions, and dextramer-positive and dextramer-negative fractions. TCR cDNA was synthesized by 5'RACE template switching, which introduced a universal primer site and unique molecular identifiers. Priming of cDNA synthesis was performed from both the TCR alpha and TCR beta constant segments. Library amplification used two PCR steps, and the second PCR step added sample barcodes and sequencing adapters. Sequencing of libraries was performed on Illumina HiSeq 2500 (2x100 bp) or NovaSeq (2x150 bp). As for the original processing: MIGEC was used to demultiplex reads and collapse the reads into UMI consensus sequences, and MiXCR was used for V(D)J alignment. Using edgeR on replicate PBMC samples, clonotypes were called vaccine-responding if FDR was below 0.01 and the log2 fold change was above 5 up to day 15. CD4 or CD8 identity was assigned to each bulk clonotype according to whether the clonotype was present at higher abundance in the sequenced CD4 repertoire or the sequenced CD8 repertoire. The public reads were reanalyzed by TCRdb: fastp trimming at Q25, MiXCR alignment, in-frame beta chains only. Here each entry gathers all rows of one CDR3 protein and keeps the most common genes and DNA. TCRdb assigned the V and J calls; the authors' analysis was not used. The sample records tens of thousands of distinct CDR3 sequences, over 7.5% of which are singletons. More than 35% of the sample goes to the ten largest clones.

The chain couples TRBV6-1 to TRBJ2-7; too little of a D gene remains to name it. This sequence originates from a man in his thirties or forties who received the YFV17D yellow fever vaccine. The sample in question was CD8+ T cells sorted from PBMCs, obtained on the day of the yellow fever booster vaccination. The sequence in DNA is TGTGCCAGCAGTCCTCCTGTGGTGATGGGGTACGAGCAGTACTTC. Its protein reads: CASSPPVVMGYEQYF.